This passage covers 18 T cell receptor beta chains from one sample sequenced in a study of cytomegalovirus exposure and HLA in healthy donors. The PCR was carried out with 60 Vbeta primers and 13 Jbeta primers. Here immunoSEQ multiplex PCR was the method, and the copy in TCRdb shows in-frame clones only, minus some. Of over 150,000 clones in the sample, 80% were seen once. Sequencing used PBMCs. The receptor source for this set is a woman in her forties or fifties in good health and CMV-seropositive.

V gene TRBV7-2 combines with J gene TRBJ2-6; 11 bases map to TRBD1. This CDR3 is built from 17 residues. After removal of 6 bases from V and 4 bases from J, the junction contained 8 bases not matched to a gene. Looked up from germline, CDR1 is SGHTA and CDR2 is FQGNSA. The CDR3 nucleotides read TGTGCCAGCAGGTCCGGGACAGGGGGACACGGGGCCAACGTCCTGACTTTC. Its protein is CASRSGTGGHGANVLTF.

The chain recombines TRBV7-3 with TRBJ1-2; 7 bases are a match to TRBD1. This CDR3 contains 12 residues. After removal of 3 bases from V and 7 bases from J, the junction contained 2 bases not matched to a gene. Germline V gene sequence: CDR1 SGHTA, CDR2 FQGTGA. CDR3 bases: TGTGCCAGCAGCTTGGGGACAGCTGGCTACACCTTC. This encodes CASSLGTAGYTF. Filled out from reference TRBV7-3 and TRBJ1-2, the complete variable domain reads GAGVSQTPSNKVTEKGKYVELRCDPISGHTALYWYRQSLGQGPEFLIYFQGTGAADDSGLPNDRFFAVRPEGSVSTLKIQRTERGDSAVYLCASSLGTAGYTFGSGTRLTVV.

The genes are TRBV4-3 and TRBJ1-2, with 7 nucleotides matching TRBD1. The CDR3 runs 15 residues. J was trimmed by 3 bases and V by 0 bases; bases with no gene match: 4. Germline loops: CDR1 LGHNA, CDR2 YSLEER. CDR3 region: CASSQDRDRDYGYTF. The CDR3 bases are TGCGCCAGCAGCCAAGATCGGGACAGAGACTATGGCTACACCTTC.

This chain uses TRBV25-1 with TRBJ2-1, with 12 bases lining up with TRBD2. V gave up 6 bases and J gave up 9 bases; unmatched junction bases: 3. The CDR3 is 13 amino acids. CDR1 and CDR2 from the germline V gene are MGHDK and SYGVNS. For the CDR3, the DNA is TGTGCCAGCAGGACTAGCGGGAGTTTTGAGCAGTTCTTC. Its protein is CASRTSGSFEQFF.

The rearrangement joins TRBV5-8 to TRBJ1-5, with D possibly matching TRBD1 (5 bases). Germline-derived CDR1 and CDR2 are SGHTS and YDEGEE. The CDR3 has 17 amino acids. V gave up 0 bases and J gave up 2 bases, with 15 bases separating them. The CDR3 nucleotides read TGTGCCAGCAGCTTGGCCTGGGGCGGGGACGGCAATCAGCCCCAGCATTTT. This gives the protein CASSLAWGGDGNQPQHF.

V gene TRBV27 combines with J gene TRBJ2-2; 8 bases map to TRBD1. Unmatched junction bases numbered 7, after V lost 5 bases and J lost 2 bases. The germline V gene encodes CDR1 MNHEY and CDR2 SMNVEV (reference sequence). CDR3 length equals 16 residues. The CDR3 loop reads CASSPRGQENTGELFF. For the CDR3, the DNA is TGTGCCAGCAGTCCCAGGGGACAGGAAAACACCGGGGAGCTGTTTTTT.

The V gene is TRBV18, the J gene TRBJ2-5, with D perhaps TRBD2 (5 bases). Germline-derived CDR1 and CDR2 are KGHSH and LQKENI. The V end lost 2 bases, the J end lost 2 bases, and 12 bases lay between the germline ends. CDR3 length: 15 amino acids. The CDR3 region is CASSPRTGRQETQYF. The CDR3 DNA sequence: TGTGCCAGCTCACCAAGGACGGGAAGGCAAGAGACCCAGTACTTC. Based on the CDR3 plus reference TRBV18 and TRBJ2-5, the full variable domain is NAGVMQNPRHLVRRRGQEARLRCSPMKGHSHVYWYRQLPEEGLKFMVYLQKENIIDESGMPKERFSAEFPKEGPSILRIQQVVRGDSAAYFCASSPRTGRQETQYFGPGTRLLVL.

Here the CDR3 DNA reads TGTGCCAGCAGCCTAGACGGGGGAAGAAATGAGCAGTTCTTC. Protein sequence: CASSLDGGRNEQFF. The J gene is TRBJ2-1, the V gene TRBV7-8, with a tentative D call TRBD2 (6 bases). The length of the CDR3 is 14 residues. Trimming took 5 bases from V and 7 from J, leaving 15 bases between them. Per the germline V gene, CDR1 is SGHVS and CDR2 is FQNEAQ.

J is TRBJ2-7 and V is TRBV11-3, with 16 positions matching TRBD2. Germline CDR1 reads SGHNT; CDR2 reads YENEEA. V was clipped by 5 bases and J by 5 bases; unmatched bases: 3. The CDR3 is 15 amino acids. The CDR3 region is CASSRGTSGRDEQYF. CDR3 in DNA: TGTGCCAGCAGCAGGGGGACTAGCGGGAGGGACGAGCAGTACTTC.

CDR3: CASSLGLSPTLGQYF. The CDR3 DNA reads TGTGCCAGCAGTTTAGGACTTAGCCCCACTCTGGGACAGTACTTC. V gene TRBV28 combines with J gene TRBJ2-7, with D possibly TRBD2 on 5 matching bases. This CDR3 has 15 amino acids. Trimming cost V 2 bases and J 10 bases, with 21 bases left between them. Germline V gene lookup returns CDR1 MDHEN and CDR2 SYDVKM.

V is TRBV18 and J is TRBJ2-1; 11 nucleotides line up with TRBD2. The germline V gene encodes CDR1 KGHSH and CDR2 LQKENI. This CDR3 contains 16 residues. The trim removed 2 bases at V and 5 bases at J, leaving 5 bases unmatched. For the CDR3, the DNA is TGTGCCAGCTCACCAATCGGGACTAGCGGAGACAATGAGCAGTTCTTC. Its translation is CASSPIGTSGDNEQFF.

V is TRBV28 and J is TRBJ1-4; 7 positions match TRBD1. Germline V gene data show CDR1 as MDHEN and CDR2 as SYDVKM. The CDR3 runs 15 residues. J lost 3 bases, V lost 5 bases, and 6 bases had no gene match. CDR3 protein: CASSPAGGANEKLFF. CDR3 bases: TGTGCCAGCAGTCCCGCAGGGGGTGCTAATGAAAAACTGTTTTTT.

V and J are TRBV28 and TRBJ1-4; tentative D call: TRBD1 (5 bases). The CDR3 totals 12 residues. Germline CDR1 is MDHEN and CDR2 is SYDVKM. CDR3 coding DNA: TGTCCCTTGGCAGGGATAGGTGAAAAACTGTTTTTT. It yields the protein CPLAGIGEKLFF.

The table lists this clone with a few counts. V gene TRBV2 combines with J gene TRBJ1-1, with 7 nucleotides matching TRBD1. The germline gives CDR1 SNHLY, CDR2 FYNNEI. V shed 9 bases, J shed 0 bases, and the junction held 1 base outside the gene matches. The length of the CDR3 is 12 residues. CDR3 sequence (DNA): TGTGCCAGAGGGACAGTGAACACTGAAGCTTTCTTT. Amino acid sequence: CARGTVNTEAFF.

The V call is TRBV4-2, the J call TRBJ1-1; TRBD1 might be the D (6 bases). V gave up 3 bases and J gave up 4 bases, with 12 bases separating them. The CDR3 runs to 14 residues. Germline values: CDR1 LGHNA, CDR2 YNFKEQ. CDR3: CASSQRQGSTEAFF. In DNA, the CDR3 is TGTGCCAGCAGCCAGCGGCAGGGGAGCACTGAAGCTTTCTTT.

CDR3 in amino acids: CASSPGLEGEQFF. The CDR3 DNA is TGCGCCAGCAGCCCTGGCCTTGAGGGCGAGCAGTTCTTC. The V and J genes are TRBV5-1 and TRBJ2-1; TRBD2 is a possible D gene (5 bases). Trimming pared 4 bases from V and 10 bases from J, leaving 15 bases between. Germline V gene lookup returns CDR1 SGHRS and CDR2 YFSETQ. The CDR3 is 13 amino acids.

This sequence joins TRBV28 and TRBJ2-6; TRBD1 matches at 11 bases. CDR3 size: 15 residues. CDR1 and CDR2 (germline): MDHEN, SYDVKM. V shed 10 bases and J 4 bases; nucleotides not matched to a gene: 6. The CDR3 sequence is CAIRDRGDGANVLTF. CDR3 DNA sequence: TGTGCCATCCGGGACAGGGGGGACGGGGCCAACGTCCTGACTTTC.

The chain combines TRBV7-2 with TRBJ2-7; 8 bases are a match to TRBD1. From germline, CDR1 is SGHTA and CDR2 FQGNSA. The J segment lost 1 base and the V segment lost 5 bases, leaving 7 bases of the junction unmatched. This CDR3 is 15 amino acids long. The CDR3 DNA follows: TGTGCCAGCAGCCCGCCCCGGACAGGGTCCTACGAGCAGTACTTC. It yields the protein CASSPPRTGSYEQYF.